The T cell receptor beta chain under discussion was sequenced for a study of blood T cell repertoires in COVID-19. Study summary: Spain, Italy and the United States supplied samples that represented acute and convalescent COVID-19.

Seattle patient enrollment occurred during active infection, with longitudinal follow-up thereafter. Assay used: immunoSEQ multiplex PCR; TCRdb lists only in-frame clones, some missing. The sample shows hundreds of thousands of clones, 70% to 90% of them seen only once. Sequenced material: peripheral blood. This TCR was recovered from a young woman with COVID-19, enrolled during active disease.

CDR3 amino acids: CASSDRGDEETQYF. The CDR3 region has the DNA TGTGCCAGCAGTGACAGGGGGGACGAAGAGACCCAGTACTTC. The chain employs TRBV6-1 and TRBJ2-5; tentatively, D is TRBD1 (7 bases). There are 14 residues in the CDR3. CDR1 and CDR2 (germline): MNHNS, SASEGT. The V and J ends lost 3 bases and 3 bases respectively, with 11 bases between them.